This entry concerns a single T cell receptor (beta chain). Its specificity is not known. The data are from a study of CD8 T cells in Susac syndrome. General study results and limits: TCR sequencing and HLA analysis covered a relatively small number of individuals.

Sequencing targeted TCR beta in T cells from blood (CD8+ and CD4+). The controls were healthy donors who were matched for age and sex. An amount of RNA that ranged from roughly 0.5 to 1 ug was reverse transcribed with random hexamers. Amplification of TCR beta CDR3 by immunoSEQ multiplex PCR spanned 54 Vbeta and 13 Jbeta. TCRdb used MiXCR to reprocess the immunoSEQ multiplex PCR reads, holding one entry per CDR3 protein. Of some 120,000 distinct CDR3 sequences listed, roughly 95% are singletons. Trimming took 4 bases from V and 5 from J, leaving 7 bases between them. The CDR3 has 12 amino acids. CDR1 is MGHDK and CDR2 is SYGVNS in the germline V gene.

J is TRBJ2-3 and V is TRBV25-1; D call uncertain. The sample was CD4+ T cells from PBMCs. The clonotype originates from a human donor in good health. CDR3 sequence reads: CASSAFGDTQYF. The DNA for the CDR3 is TGTGCCAGCAGTGCATTTGGAGATACGCAGTATTTT.